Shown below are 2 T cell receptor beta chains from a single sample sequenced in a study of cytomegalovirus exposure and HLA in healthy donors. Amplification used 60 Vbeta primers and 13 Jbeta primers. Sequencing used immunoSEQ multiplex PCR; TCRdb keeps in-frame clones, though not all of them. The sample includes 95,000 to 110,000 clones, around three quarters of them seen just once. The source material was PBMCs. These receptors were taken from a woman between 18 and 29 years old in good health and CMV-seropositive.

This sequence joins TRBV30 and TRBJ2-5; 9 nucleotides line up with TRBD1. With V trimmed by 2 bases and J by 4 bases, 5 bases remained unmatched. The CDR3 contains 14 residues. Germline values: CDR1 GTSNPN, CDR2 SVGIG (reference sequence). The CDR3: CAWSPKDRGETQYF. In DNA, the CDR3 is TGTGCCTGGAGTCCGAAGGACAGGGGAGAGACCCAGTACTTC.

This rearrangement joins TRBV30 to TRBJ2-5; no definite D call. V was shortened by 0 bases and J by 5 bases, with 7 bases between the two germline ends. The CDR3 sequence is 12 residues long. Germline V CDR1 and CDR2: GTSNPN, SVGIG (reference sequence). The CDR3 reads CAWSVIPETQYF. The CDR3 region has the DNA TGTGCCTGGAGTGTAATTCCGGAGACCCAGTACTTC.